These 12 T cell receptor beta chains were sequenced from one sample in a study of cytomegalovirus exposure and HLA in healthy donors. PCR used 60 Vbeta primers and 13 Jbeta primers. Here immunoSEQ multiplex PCR was the method, and the copy in TCRdb shows in-frame clones only, minus some. The sample records 150,000 or so clones, approximately 78% being singletons. The sequenced material came from PBMCs. Receptor source: a woman aged 40 to 50 in good health and CMV-seronegative.

This chain connects TRBV15 to TRBJ2-3, with 8 bases lining up with TRBD2. The junction had 3 bases not matched to a gene; V was cut back by 0 bases and J by 4 bases. Germline-derived CDR1 and CDR2 are LNHNV and YYDKDF (reference sequence). The CDR3 spans 15 residues. CDR3 DNA: TGTGCCACCAGCAGAGATCTCGGGGGGGCAGATACGCAGTATTTT. It is translated as CATSRDLGGADTQYF.

The chain is built from TRBV5-1 and TRBJ2-5, with D possibly being TRBD2 (7 bases). V gave up 2 bases and J gave up 5 bases, with 22 bases separating them. The CDR3 runs to 17 residues. Germline V gene sequence: CDR1 SGHRS, CDR2 YFSETQ. The CDR3 reads CASSLGGGALFLETQYF. In DNA form, the CDR3 reads TGCGCCAGCAGCTTAGGTGGGGGGGCTCTTTTTTTGGAGACCCAGTACTTC.

The chain combines TRBV6-5 with TRBJ1-1; the match to TRBD1 covers 7 bases. Germline V CDR1 and CDR2: MNHEY, SVGAGI. The CDR3 has 14 residues. Trimming at V came to 0 bases and at J to 6 bases, leaving 4 bases not matched to a gene. CDR3 bases: TGTGCCAGCAGTTACTCTTCACAGGGGTCTGAAGCTTTCTTT. Its protein is CASSYSSQGSEAFF.

Only one count was recorded for this clone. The CDR3 sequence: CASSNAGYGYTF. Here the CDR3 DNA reads TGTGCCAGCTCCAACGCCGGCTATGGCTACACCTTC. V and J are TRBV6-5 and TRBJ1-2; the D is unclear. Germline CDR1 is MNHEY and CDR2 is SVGAGI. Deletions cut 8 bases from V and 4 bases from J, with 11 bases between. This CDR3 region has 12 residues.

The chain combines TRBV7-2 with TRBJ2-1; 7 bases match TRBD1. V was clipped by 1 base and J by 2 bases; unmatched bases: 8. The germline V gene encodes CDR1 SGHTA and CDR2 FQGNSA. The CDR3 sequence is 17 residues long. This CDR3 is CASSLGPRDRPYNEQFF. In nucleotides, the CDR3 is TGTGCCAGCAGCTTAGGTCCCCGGGACAGACCCTACAATGAGCAGTTCTTC.

In this sample, this clone turned up a few times. This chain joins TRBV19 and TRBJ1-4, with 8 bases that match TRBD1. The CDR3 is 14 residues long. The ends lost 4 bases at V and 6 bases at J; junction bases unmatched: 4. Germline V gene lookup returns CDR1 LNHDA and CDR2 SQIVND (reference sequence). The CDR3 sequence: CASSTRTGYEKLFF. In DNA, the CDR3 is TGTGCCAGTAGTACCCGGACAGGGTATGAAAAACTGTTTTTT.

This clone was recorded many times. The chain couples TRBV25-1 to TRBJ1-4, with 9 positions matching TRBD1. The CDR3 length is 18 residues. Germline V gene data show CDR1 as MGHDK and CDR2 as SYGVNS. After removal of 4 bases from V and 4 bases from J, the junction contained 13 bases not matched to a gene. CDR3 protein: CASSGRSNGTGINEKLFF. The CDR3 DNA sequence: TGTGCCAGCAGTGGTCGAAGTAACGGGACAGGGATTAATGAAAAACTGTTTTTT.

This clone occurred once. This rearrangement joins TRBV5-6 to TRBJ1-2, with D perhaps matching TRBD1 (5 bases). Germline values: CDR1 SGHDT, CDR2 YYEEEE. The CDR3 consists of 15 residues. The germline V and J ends were trimmed by 5 bases and 8 bases, with 22 bases remaining between them. CDR3 in DNA: TGTGCCAGCAGAGCTCGACAGACCCTAGTTTGGGGCTACACCTTC. As protein: CASRARQTLVWGYTF.

The chain recombines TRBV6-1 with TRBJ2-7; TRBD1 agrees at 7 bases. Germline trimming cut 0 bases from V and 3 bases from J; bases unmatched to any gene: 2. Germline assignment: CDR1 MNHNS and CDR2 SASEGT. The CDR3 loop spans 14 amino acids. The chain's CDR3 is CASSEAGQFYEQYF. CDR3 sequence (DNA): TGTGCCAGCAGTGAAGCGGGACAGTTCTACGAGCAGTACTTC.

The chain is built from TRBV6-1 and TRBJ2-5; the match to TRBD1 covers 7 bases. TRBJ2-7 matches the DNA end more closely, so the J call is doubtful. Germline CDR1 is MNHNS and CDR2 is SASEGT. This CDR3 comprises 13 residues. In DNA form, the CDR3 reads TGTGCCAGCAGTGATAGACAGGGCTACGAGCAGTACTTC. Translating gives CASSDRQGYEQYF.

V gene TRBV7-6 combines with J gene TRBJ2-3; D ambiguous. This CDR3 spans 12 amino acids. Looked up from germline, CDR1 is SGHVS and CDR2 is FNYEAQ. Trimming cost V 3 bases and J 5 bases, with 6 bases left between them. The chain's CDR3 is CASSFAGDTQYF. CDR3 DNA sequence: TGTGCCAGCAGCTTTGCAGGAGATACGCAGTATTTT.

The chain recombines TRBV5-1 with TRBJ2-5; a weak D match, TRBD2 (6 bases). Germline V gene data show CDR1 as SGHRS and CDR2 as YFSETQ. V lost 2 bases, J lost 5 bases, and 16 bases lay in between. This CDR3 has 15 amino acids. The CDR3 sequence: CASSLERADRETQYF. CDR3 sequence (DNA): TGCGCCAGCAGCTTAGAGCGGGCCGATCGGGAGACCCAGTACTTC.